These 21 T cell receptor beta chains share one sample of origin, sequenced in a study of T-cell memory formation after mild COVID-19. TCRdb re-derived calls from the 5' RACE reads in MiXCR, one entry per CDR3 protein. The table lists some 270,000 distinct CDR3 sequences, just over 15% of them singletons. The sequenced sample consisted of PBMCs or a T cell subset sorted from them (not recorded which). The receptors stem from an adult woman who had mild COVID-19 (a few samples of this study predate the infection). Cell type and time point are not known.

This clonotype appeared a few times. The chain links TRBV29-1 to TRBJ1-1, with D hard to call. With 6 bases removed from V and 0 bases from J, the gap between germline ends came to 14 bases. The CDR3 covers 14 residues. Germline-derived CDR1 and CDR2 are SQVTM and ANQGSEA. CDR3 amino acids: CSVIKGSMNTEAFF. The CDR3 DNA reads TGCAGCGTGATAAAGGGATCTATGAACACTGAAGCTTTCTTT.

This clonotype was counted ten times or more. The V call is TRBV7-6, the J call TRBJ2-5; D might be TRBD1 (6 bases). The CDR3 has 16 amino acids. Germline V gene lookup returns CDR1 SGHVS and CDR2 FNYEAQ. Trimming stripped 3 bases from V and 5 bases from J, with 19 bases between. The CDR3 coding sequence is TGTGCCAGCAGCTTCGAGACAGGAAGGGGTGGGGAGACCCAGTACTTC. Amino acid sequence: CASSFETGRGGETQYF.

Written as DNA, the CDR3 is TGTGCCAGCAGCCCTATGGGACAGGGGGACACTGAAGCTTTCTTT. It specifies CASSPMGQGDTEAFF. The genes are TRBV7-3 and TRBJ1-1; 11 bases align to TRBD1. V trimming: 5 bases; J trimming: 3 bases; junction bases outside the gene matches: 5. The CDR3 has 15 residues. Germline values: CDR1 SGHTA, CDR2 FQGTGA.

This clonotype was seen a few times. The CDR3 bases are TGCAGCGTGCCCTGGGGGGCCCTCTACGAGCAGTACTTC. Translating it yields CSVPWGALYEQYF. V is TRBV29-1 and J is TRBJ2-7, with D perhaps assigned TRBD1 or TRBD2 (6 bases each). Germline V gives CDR1 SQVTM, CDR2 ANQGSEA. This CDR3 region has 13 residues. Trimming cost V 6 bases and J 3 bases, with 15 bases left between them.

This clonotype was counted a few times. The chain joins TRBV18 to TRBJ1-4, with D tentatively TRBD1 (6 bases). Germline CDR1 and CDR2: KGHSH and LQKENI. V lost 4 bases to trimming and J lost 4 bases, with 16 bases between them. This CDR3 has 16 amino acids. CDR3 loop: CASSLTTGGVNEKLFF. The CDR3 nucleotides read TGTGCCAGCTCACTCACGACCGGGGGCGTTAATGAAAAACTGTTTTTT.

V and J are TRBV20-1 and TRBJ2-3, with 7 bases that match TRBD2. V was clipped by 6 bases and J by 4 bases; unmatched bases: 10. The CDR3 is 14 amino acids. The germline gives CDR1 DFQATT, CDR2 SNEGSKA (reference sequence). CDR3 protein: CSAVRLARADTQYF. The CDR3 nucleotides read TGCAGTGCCGTCAGACTAGCTAGGGCAGATACGCAGTATTTT.

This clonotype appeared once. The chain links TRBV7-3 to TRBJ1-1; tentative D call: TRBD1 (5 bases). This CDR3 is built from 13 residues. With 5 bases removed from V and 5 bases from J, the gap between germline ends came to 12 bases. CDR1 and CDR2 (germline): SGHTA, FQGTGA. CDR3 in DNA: TGTGCCAGCAGCGCCCGGGACCGAACTGAAGCTTTCTTT. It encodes CASSARDRTEAFF.

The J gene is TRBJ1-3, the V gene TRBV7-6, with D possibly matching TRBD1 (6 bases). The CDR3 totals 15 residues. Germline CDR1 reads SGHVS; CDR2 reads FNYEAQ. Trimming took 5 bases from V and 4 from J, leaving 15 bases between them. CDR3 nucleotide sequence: TGTGCCAGCAGCCCCATTAGAGGGGGAGGAAACACCATATATTTT. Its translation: CASSPIRGGGNTIYF.

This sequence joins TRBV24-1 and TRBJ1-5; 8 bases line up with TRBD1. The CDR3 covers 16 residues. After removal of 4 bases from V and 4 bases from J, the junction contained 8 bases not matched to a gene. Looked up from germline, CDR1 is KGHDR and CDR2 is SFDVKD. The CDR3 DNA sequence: TGTGCCACCAGTGACCCAAATACAGGGGGAAATCAGCCCCAGCATTTT. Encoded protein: CATSDPNTGGNQPQHF.

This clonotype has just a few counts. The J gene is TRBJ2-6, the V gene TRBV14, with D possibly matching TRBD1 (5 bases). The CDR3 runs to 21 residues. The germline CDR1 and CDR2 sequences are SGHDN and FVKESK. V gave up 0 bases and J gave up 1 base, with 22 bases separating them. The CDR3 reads CASSQDKEWKGEYSGANVLTF. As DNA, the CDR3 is TGTGCCAGCAGCCAAGATAAGGAATGGAAAGGGGAATATTCTGGGGCCAACGTCCTGACTTTC.

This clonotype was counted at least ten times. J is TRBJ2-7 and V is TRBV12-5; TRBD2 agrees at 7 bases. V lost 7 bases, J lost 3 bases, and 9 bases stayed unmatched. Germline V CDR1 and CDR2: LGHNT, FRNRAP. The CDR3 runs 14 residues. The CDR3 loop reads CASAREEGFYEQYF. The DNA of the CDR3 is TGTGCTAGTGCCCGGGAGGAGGGTTTCTACGAGCAGTACTTC.

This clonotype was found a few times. DNA for the CDR3: TGTGCCAGCAGCTTGGCAACAGGGACGGAGCAGTTCTTC. Protein: CASSLATGTEQFF. The chain is built from TRBV5-5 and TRBJ2-1; TRBD1 might be the D (6 bases). V gave up 0 bases and J gave up 10 bases, with 11 bases separating them. Germline V lookup: CDR1 SGHKS, CDR2 YYEKEE (reference sequence). The CDR3 totals 13 residues.

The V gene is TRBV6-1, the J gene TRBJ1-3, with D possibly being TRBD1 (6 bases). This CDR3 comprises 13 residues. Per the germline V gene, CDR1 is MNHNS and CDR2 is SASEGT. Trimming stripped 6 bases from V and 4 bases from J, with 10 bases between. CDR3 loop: CASSNRVGNTIYF. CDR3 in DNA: TGTGCCAGCAGCAACAGGGTAGGAAACACCATATATTTT.

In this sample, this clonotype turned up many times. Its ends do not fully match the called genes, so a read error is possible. CDR3 sequence: CASSVAGGATGELFF. For the CDR3, the DNA is TGTGCCAGCAGTGTAGCGGGGGGCGCCACCGGGGAGCTGTTTTTT. This chain links TRBV12-3 or TRBV12-4 with TRBJ2-2, with 10 nucleotides matching TRBD2. This CDR3 spans 15 amino acids.

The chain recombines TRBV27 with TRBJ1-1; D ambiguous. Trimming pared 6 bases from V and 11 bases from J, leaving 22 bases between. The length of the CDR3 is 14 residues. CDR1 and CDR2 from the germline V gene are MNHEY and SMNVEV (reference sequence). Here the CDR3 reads CASSFSRLSGEAFF. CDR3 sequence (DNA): TGTGCCAGCAGCTTTTCCCGACTTTCCGGGGAGGCTTTCTTT.

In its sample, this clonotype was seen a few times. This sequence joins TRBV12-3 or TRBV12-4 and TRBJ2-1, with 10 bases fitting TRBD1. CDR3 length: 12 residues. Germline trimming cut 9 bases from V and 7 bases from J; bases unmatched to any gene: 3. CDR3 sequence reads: CASRQGANEQFF. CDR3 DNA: TGTGCCAGTCGACAGGGGGCGAATGAGCAGTTCTTC.

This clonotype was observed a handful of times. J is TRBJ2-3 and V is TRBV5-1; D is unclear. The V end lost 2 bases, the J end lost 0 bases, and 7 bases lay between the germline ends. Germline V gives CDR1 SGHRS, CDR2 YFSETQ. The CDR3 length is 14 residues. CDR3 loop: CASSFERSTDTQYF. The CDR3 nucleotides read TGCGCCAGCAGCTTTGAGCGTAGCACAGATACGCAGTATTTT.

The CDR3 is CASSRGVQGQPQHF. In nucleotides, the CDR3 is TGTGCCAGCAGTCGGGGGGTCCAGGGTCAGCCCCAGCATTTT. The chain recombines TRBV2 with TRBJ1-5, with a possible D match to TRBD1 (5 bases). The CDR3 extends over 14 amino acids. V was clipped by 5 bases and J by 6 bases, with 14 bases between them. In germline, CDR1 is SNHLY, CDR2 FYNNEI.

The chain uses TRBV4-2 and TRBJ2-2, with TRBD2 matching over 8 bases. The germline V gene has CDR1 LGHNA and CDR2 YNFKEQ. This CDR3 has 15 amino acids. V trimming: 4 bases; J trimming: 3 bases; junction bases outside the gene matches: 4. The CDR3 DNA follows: TGTGCCAGCAGCCTTAACGGGGGGGACACCGGGGAGCTGTTTTTT. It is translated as CASSLNGGDTGELFF.

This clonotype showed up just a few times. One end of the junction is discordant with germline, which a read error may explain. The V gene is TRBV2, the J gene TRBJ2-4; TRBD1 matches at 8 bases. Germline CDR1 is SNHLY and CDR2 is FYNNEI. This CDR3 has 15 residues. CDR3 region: CASRPPGDRQFFIHF. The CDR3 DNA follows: TGTGCCAGCAGGCCTCCTGGGGACAGGCAGTTCTTCATCCACTTC. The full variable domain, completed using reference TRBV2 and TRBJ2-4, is EPEVTQTPSHQVTQMGQEVILRCVPISNHLYFYWYRQILGQKVEFLVSFYNNEISEKSEIFDDQFSVERPDGSNFTLKIRSTKLEDSAMYFCASRPPGDRQFFIHFGAGTRLSVL.

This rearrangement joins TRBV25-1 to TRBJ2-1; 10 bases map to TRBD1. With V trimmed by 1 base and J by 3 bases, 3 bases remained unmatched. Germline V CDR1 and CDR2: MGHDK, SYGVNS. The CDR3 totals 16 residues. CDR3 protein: CASSESGTGDYNEQFF. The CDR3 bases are TGTGCCAGCAGTGAATCCGGGACAGGGGACTACAATGAGCAGTTCTTC.